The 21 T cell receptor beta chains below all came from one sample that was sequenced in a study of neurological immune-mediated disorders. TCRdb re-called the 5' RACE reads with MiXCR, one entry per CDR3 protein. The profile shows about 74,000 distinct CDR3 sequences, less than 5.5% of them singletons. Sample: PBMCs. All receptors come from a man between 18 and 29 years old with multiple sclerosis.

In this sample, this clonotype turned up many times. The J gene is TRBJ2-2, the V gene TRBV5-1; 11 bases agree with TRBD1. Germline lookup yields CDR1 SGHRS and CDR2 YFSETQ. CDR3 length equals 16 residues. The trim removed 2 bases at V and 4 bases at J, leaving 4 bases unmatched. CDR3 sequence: CASSFRTGGLTGELFF. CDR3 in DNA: TGCGCCAGCAGCTTTCGGACAGGGGGCCTCACCGGGGAGCTGTTTTTT.

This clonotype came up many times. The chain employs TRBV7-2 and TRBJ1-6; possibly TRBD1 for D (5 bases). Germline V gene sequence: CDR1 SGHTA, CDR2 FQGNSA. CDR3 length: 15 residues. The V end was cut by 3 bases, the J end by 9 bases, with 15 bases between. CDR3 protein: CASSFSTDRASPLHF. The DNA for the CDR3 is TGTGCCAGCAGCTTCTCGACAGACCGAGCTTCACCCCTCCACTTT.

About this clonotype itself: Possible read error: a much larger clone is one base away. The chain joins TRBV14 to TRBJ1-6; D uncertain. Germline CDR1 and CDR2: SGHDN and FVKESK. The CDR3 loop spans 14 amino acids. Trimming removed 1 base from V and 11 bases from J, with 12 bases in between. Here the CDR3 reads CASSQVGKGAPLHF. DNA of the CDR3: TGTGCCAGCAGCCAAGTAGGAAAGGGTGCACCCCTCCACTTT.

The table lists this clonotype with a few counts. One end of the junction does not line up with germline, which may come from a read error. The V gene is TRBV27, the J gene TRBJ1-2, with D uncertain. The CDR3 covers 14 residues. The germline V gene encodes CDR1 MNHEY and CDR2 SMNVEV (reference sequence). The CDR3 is CVSSPTRVLRGYTF. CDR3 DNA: TGTGTCAGCAGTCCGACTCGGGTTTTGCGTGGCTACACCTTC.

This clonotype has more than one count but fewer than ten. CDR3 nucleotide sequence: TGTGCCAGCAGTTTCGGAAGTGGTCGATACGAGCAGTACTTC. This encodes CASSFGSGRYEQYF. The genes are TRBV27 and TRBJ2-7; the D is unclear. Germline lookup yields CDR1 MNHEY and CDR2 SMNVEV (reference sequence). Trimming pared 3 bases from V and 4 bases from J, leaving 13 bases between. The CDR3 runs 14 residues.

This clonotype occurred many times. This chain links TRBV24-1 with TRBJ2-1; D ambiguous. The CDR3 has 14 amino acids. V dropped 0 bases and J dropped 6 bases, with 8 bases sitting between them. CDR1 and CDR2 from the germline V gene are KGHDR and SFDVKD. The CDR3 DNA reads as TGTGCCACCAGTGATTTGCCGCCTCCCAATGAGCAGTTCTTC. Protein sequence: CATSDLPPPNEQFF.

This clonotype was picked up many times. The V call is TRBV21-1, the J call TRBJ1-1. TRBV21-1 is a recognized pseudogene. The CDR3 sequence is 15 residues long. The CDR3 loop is CASSRIACLNTEAFF. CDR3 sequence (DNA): TGTGCCAGCAGCAGGATCGCTTGTCTGAACACTGAAGCTTTCTTT.

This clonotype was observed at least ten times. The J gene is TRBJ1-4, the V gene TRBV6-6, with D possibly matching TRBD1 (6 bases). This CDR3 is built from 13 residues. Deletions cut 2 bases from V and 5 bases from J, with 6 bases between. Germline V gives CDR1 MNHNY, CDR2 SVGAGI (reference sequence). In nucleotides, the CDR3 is TGTGCCAGCAGTTACCAGGGGAATGAAAAACTGTTTTTT. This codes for CASSYQGNEKLFF.

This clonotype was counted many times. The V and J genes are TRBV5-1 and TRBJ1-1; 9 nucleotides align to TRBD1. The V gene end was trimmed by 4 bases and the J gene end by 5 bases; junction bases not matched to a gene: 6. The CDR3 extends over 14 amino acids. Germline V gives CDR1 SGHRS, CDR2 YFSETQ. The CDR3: CASSGGQGWTEAFF. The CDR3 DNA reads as TGCGCCAGCAGCGGGGGACAGGGATGGACTGAAGCTTTCTTT.

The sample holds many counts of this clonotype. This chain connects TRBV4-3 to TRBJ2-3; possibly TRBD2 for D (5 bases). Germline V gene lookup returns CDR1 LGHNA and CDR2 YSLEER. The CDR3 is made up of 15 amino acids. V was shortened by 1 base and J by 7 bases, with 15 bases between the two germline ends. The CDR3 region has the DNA TGCGCCAGCAGCCAAGTTTTAGGGAGCAGGCATACGCAGTATTTT. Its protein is CASSQVLGSRHTQYF.

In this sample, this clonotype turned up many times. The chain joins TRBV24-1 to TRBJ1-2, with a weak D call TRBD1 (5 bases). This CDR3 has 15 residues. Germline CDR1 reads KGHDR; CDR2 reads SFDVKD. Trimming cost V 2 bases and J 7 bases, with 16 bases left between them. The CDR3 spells CATSDSGERDVGYTF. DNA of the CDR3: TGTGCCACCAGTGATTCGGGGGAAAGGGATGTTGGCTACACCTTC.

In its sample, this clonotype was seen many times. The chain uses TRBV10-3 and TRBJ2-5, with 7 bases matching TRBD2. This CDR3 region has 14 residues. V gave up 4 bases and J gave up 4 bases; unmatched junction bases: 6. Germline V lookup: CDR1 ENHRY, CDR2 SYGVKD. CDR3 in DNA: TGTGCCATCAGTGCGGGCGGGAGAGGAGAGACCCAGTACTTC. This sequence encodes CAISAGGRGETQYF.

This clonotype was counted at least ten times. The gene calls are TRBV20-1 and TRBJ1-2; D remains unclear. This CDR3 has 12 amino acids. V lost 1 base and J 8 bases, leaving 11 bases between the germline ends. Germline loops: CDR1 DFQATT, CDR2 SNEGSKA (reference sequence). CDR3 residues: CSARVQVGGYTF. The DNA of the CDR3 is TGCAGTGCTAGAGTTCAGGTGGGAGGCTACACCTTC.

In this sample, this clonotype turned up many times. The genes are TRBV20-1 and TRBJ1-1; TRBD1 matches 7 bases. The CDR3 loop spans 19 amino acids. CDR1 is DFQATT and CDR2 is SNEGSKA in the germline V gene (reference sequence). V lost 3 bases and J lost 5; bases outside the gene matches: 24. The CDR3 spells CSASPSPPRTGVWRTEAFF. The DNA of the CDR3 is TGCAGTGCTAGCCCCTCCCCTCCACGCACAGGGGTTTGGAGAACTGAAGCTTTCTTT.

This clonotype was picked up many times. CDR3 region: CASSLVAAVNNEQFF. The DNA of the CDR3 is TGCGCCAGCAGCTTGGTGGCCGCCGTCAACAATGAGCAGTTCTTC. V usage is TRBV5-1 and J usage is TRBJ2-1; D not certain. The CDR3 has 15 amino acids. Trimming stripped 0 bases from V and 5 bases from J, with 12 bases between. The germline gives CDR1 SGHRS, CDR2 YFSETQ.

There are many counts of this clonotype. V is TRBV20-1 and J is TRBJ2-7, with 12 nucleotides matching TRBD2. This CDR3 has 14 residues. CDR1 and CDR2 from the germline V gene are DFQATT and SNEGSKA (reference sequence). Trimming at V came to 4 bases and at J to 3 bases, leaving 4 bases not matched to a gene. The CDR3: CSATRLAGVYEQYF. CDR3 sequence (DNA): TGCAGTGCTACAAGACTAGCGGGAGTCTACGAGCAGTACTTC.

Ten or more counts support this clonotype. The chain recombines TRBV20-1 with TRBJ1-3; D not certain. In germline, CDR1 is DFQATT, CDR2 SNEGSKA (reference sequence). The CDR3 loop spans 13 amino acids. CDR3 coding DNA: TGCAGCGACCCACCCAGGAACCTGGACACCATATATTTT. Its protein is CSDPPRNLDTIYF.

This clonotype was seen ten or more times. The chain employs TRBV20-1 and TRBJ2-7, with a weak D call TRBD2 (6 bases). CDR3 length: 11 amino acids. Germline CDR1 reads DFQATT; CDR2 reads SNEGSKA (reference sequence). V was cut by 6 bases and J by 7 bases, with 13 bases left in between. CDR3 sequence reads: CSATESGEQYF. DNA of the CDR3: TGCAGTGCAACTGAGAGCGGGGAGCAGTACTTC.

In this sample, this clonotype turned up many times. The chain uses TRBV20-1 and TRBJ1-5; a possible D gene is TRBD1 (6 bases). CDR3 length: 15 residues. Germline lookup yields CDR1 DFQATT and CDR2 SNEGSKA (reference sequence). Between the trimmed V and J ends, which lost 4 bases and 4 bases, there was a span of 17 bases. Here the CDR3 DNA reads TGCAGTGCTACGCCCGTTGGGACACTTAATCAGCCCCAGCATTTT. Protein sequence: CSATPVGTLNQPQHF.

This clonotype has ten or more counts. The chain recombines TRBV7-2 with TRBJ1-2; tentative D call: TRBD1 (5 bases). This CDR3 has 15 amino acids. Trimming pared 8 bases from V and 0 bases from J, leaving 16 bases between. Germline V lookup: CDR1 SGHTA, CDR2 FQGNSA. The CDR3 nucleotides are TGTGCCAGCCCTTCCCTCAGGGTTGCTAACTATGGCTACACCTTC. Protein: CASPSLRVANYGYTF.

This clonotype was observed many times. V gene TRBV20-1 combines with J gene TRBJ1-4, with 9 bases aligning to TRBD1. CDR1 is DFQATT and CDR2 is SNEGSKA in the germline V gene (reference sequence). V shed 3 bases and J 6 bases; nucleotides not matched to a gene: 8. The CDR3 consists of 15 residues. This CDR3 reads CSARGTGLNDEKLFF. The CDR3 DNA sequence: TGCAGTGCTAGGGGGACAGGGCTTAATGATGAAAAACTGTTTTTT.